The entry below describes one T cell receptor (beta chain). Its antigen is unknown. The time point is: pre-treatment sample, taken before nivolumab and TIL therapy. The data derive from a study of TIL therapy for anti-PD-1-resistant metastatic lung cancer. For the study at large: Median tumor PD-L1 proportion score was approximately 6.3%. Median tumor mutation burden was 1.5 mutations per megabase. The study, taken as a whole, reports: The baseline peripheral repertoire was partially replaced by infused TIL clonotypes that later decayed.

The libraries were made with immunoSEQ v3. Profiling relied on immunoSEQ multiplex PCR, and the TCRdb table lists in-frame clones only, not all of them. The sample yields some 52,000 clones, approximately 79% seen once. V lost 2 bases, J lost 4 bases, and 12 bases lay in between. From germline, CDR1 is MNHEY and CDR2 SVGAGI. The CDR3 covers 14 residues. The sequence came from a woman aged 30 to 85 with non-small cell lung cancer. The rearrangement uses TRBV6-5 and TRBJ2-7; D possibly uses TRBD1 or TRBD2 (5 bases each). The sample here was blood, taken at baseline. CDR3 residues: CASSYEGWGYEQYF. CDR3 sequence (DNA): TGTGCCAGCAGTTACGAGGGTTGGGGGTACGAGCAGTACTTC.